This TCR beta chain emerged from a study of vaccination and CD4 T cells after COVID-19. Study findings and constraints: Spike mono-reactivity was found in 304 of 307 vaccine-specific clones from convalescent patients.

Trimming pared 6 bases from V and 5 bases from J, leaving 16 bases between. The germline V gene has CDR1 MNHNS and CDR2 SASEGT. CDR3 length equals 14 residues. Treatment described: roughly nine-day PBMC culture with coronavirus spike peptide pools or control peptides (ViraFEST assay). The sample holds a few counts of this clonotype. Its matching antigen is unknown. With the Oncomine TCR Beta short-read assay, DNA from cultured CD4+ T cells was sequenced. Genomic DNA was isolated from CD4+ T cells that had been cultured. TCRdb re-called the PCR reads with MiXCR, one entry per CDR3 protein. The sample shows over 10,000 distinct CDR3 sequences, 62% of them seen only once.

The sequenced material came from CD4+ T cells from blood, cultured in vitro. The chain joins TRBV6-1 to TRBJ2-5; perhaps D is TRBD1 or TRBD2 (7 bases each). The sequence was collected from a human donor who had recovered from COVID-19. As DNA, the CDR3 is TGTGCCAGCAGCGAACGCAGGGGGGGGGAGACCCAGTACTTC. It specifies CASSERRGGETQYF.